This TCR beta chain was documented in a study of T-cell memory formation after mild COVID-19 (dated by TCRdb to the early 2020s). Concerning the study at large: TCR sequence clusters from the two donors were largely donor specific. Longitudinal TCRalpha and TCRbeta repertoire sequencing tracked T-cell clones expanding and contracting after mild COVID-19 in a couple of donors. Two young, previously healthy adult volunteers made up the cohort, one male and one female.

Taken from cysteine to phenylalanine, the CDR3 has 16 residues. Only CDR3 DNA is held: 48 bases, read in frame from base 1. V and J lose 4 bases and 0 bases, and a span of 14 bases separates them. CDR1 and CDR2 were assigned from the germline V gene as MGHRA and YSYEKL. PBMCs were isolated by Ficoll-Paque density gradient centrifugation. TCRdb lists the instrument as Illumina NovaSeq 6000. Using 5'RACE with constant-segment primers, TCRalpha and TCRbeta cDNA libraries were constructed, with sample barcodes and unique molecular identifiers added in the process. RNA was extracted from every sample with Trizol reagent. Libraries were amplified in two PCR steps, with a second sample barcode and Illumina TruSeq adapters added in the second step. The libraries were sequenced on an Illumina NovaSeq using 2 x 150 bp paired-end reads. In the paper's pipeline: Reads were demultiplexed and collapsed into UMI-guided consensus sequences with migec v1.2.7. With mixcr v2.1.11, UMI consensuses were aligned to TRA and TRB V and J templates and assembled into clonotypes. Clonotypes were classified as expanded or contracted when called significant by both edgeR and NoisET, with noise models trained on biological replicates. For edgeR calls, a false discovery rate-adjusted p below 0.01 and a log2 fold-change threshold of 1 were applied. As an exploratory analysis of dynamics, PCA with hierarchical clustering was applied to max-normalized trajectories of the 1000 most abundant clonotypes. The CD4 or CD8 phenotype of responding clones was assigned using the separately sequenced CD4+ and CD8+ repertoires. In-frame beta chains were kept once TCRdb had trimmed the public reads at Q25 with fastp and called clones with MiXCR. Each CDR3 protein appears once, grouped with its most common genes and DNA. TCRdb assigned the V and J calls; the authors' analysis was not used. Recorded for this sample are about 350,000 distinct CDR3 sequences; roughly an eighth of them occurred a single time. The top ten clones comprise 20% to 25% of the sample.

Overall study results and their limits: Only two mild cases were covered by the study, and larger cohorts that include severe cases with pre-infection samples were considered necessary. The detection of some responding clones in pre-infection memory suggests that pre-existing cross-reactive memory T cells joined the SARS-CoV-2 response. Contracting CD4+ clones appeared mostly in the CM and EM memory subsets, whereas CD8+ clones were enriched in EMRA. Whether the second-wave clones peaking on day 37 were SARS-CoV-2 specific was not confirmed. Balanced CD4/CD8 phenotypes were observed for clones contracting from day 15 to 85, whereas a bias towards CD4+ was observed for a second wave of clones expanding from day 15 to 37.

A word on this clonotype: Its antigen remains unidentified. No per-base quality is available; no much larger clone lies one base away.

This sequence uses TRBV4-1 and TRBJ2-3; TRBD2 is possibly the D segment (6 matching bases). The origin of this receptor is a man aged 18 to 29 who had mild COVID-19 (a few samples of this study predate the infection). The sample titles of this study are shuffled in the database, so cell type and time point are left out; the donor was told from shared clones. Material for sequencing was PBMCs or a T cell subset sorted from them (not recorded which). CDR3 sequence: CASSRLAQSSTDTQYF. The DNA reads TGCGCCAGCAGCCGCCTAGCGCAATCTAGCACAGATACGCAGTATTTT.